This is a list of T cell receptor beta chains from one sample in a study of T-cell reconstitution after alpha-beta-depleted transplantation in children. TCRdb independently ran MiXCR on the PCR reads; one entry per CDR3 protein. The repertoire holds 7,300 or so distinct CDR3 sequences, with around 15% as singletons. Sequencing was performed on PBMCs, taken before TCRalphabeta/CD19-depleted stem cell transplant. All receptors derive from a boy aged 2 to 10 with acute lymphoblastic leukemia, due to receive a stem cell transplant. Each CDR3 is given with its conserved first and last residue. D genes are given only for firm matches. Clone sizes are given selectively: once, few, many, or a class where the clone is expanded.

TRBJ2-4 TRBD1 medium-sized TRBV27 CASSLFTGQAIQYF TGTGCCAGCAGTCTATTTACGGGACAGGCCATTCAGTACTTC
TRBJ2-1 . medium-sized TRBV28 CASSESPHNEQFF TGTGCCAGCAGTGAGTCGCCACACAATGAGCAGTTCTTC
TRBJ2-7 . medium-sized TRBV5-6 CASSLRPVSYEQYF TGTGCCAGCAGCCTCCGGCCGGTCTCCTACGAGCAGTACTTC
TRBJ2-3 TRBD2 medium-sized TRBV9 CASSAEGLAGSTDTQYF TGTGCCAGCAGCGCCGAGGGACTAGCGGGGTCCACAGATACGCAGTATTTT
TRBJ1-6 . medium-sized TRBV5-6 CASSLNKLPGSPLHF TGTGCCAGCAGCTTGAACAAACTACCCGGTTCACCCCTCCACTTT
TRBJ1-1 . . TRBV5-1 CASSSGPSGNTEAFF TGCGCCAGCAGCTCGGGCCCCTCGGGGAACACTGAAGCTTTCTTT
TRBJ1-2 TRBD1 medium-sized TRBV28 CASSPGTGGLLYGYTF TGTGCCAGCAGTCCTGGGACAGGAGGCCTTCTTTATGGCTACACCTTC
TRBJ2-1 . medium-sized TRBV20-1 CSARKISYNEQFF TGCAGTGCTAGGAAAATTTCCTACAATGAGCAGTTCTTC
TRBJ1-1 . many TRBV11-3 CASSRMKNTEAFF TGTGCCAGCAGCCGGATGAAGAACACTGAAGCTTTCTTT
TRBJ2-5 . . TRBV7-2 CASSLRDVETQYF TGTGCCAGTAGCTTACGGGATGTGGAGACCCAGTACTTC
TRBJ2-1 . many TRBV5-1 CASSLLGVSSPGNEQFF TGCGCCAGCAGCTTGTTGGGTGTGTCCAGCCCTGGGAATGAGCAGTTCTTC
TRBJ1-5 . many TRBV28 CASSLIGSQPQHF TGTGCCAGCAGTTTAATAGGGAGTCAGCCCCAGCATTTT
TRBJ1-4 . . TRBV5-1 CASSLAVGEKLFF TGCGCCAGCAGCTTGGCCGTCGGGGAAAAACTGTTTTTT
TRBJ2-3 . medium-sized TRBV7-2 CASSLTSNTDTQYF TGTGCCAGCAGCTTAACCTCTAACACAGATACGCAGTATTTT
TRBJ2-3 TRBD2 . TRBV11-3 CASSLDGGNTDTQYF TGTGCCAGCAGCTTAGACGGGGGGAACACAGATACGCAGTATTTT
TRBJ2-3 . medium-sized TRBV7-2 CASSFRRLPHRTDTQYF TGTGCCAGCAGCTTCCGGAGGCTACCACACCGCACAGATACGCAGTATTTT
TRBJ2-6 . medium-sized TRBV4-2 CASSQEMGLANVLTF TGTGCCAGCAGCCAAGAAATGGGGCTGGCCAACGTCCTGACTTTC
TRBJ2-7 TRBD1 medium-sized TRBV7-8 CASTERTGAFYEQYF TGTGCCAGCACCGAACGGACAGGGGCGTTTTACGAGCAGTACTTC
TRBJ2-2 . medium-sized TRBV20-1 CSARSAVNPTGELFF TGCAGTGCTAGAAGCGCAGTTAATCCCACCGGGGAGCTGTTTTTT
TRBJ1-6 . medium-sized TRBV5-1 CASSLGQNNSPLHF TGCGCCAGCAGCTTGGGACAGAATAATTCACCCCTCCACTTT
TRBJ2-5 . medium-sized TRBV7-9 CASRRPGGAETQYF TGTGCCAGCAGAAGACCAGGTGGGGCGGAGACCCAGTACTTC
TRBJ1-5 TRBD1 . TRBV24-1 CATSDIGDRNQPQHF TGTGCCACCAGTGATATAGGGGACAGGAATCAGCCCCAGCATTTT
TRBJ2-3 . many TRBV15 CATRSVRSTDTQYF TGTGCCACCAGATCAGTTAGGAGCACAGATACGCAGTATTTT
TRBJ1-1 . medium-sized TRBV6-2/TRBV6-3 CASSTVGMDTEAFF TGTGCCAGCAGTACGGTAGGGATGGACACTGAAGCTTTCTTT
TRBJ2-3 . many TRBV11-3 CASSPPGASGDTQYF TGTGCCAGCAGCCCCCCCGGGGCCTCCGGAGATACGCAGTATTTT
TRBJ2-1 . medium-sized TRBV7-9 CASSPRTAYNEQFF TGTGCCAGCAGCCCCCGGACAGCGTACAATGAGCAGTTCTTC
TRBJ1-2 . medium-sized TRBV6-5 CASRARDGNYGYTF TGTGCCAGCAGGGCTCGGGACGGGAACTATGGCTACACCTTC
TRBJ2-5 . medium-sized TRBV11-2 CASSQTGPRETQYF TGTGCCAGCAGCCAGACGGGCCCTAGAGAGACCCAGTACTTC
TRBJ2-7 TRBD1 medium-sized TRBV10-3 CAISEVRQGNEQYF TGTGCCATCAGTGAGGTGAGACAGGGTAACGAGCAGTACTTC
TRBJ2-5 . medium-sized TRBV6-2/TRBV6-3 CASSLHGNFGQETQYF TGTGCCAGCAGCCTACACGGGAATTTCGGCCAAGAGACCCAGTACTTC
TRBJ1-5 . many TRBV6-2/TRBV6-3 CASSTRDSNQPQHF TGTGCCAGCAGCACAAGGGATAGCAATCAGCCCCAGCATTTT
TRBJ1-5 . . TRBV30 CAWSPDSNQPQHF TGTGCCTGGAGCCCCGACAGTAATCAGCCCCAGCATTTT
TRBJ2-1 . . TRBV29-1 CSVDSGSYNEQFF TGCAGCGTTGATTCGGGCAGTTACAATGAGCAGTTCTTC
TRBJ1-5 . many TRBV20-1 CSALWRGTYSNQPQHF TGCAGTGCCCTATGGCGGGGTACTTATAGCAATCAGCCCCAGCATTTT
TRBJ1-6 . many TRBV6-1 CASTDRSGRWSPLHF TGTGCCAGCACCGACCGGAGTGGCAGATGGTCACCCCTCCACTTT
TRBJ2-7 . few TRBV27 CASSLRQSYEQYF TGTGCCAGCAGTTTACGGCAGTCCTACGAGCAGTACTTC
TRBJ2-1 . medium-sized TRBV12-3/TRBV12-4 CASSSRGGNEQFF TGTGCCAGCAGTTCCCGGGGTGGCAATGAGCAGTTCTTC
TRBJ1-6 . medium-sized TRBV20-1 CSASWNPANNSPLHF TGCAGTGCTAGTTGGAACCCAGCTAATAATTCACCCCTCCACTTT
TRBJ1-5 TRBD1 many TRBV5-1 CASSLRKTGGYDQPQHF TGCGCCAGCAGCTTAAGGAAAACAGGGGGTTACGATCAGCCCCAGCATTTT
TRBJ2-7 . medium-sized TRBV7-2 CASSFYGSYEQYF TGTGCCAGCAGCTTTTACGGATCCTACGAGCAGTACTTC
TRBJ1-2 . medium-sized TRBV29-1 CSVGRPSLANYGYTF TGCAGCGTTGGGAGGCCCTCCCTAGCTAACTATGGCTACACCTTC
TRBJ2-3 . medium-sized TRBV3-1 CASSLRQAGTADTQYF TGTGCCAGCAGCCTGAGACAGGCGGGAACGGCAGATACGCAGTATTTT
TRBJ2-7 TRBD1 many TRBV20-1 CSARHRDRSSYEQYF TGCAGTGCTCGACACCGGGACAGGAGCTCCTACGAGCAGTACTTC
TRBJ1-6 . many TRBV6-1 CASSETHASSYNSPLHF TGTGCCAGCAGTGAAACGCATGCGAGCTCCTATAATTCACCCCTCCACTTT
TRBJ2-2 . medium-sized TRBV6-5 CASILTRQGINTGELFF TGTGCCAGCATTTTAACCAGGCAGGGCATAAACACCGGGGAGCTGTTTTTT
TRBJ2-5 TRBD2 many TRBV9 CASSPGGAFQETQYF TGTGCCAGCAGCCCCGGGGGGGCCTTCCAAGAGACCCAGTACTTC
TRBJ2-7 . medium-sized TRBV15 CATSKDRYRAYEQYF TGTGCCACCAGCAAGGACCGTTACAGGGCCTACGAGCAGTACTTC
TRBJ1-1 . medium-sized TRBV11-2 CASSLNSGRTEAFF TGTGCCAGCAGCTTAAACTCGGGGAGAACTGAAGCTTTCTTT
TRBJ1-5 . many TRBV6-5 CASSYSNGNQPQHF TGTGCCAGCAGTTACTCGAACGGCAATCAGCCCCAGCATTTT
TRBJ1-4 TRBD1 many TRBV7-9 CASSRGQINEKLFF TGTGCCAGCAGCCGGGGACAGATTAATGAAAAACTGTTTTTT
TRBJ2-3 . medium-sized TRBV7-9 CASSEQGHTQYF TGTGCCAGCAGCGAACAGGGACATACGCAGTATTTT
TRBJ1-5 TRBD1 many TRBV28 CASSARTGGVQPQHF TGTGCCAGCAGTGCACGGACAGGGGGCGTTCAGCCCCAGCATTTT
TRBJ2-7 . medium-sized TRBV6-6 CASSKITGREQYF TGTGCCAGCAGTAAAATAACAGGGCGCGAGCAGTACTTC
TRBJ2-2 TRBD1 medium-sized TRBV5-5 CASSLVTGAHTGELFF TGTGCCAGCAGCTTGGTAACAGGGGCGCACACCGGGGAGCTGTTTTTT
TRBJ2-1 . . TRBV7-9 CASSFQDYYNEQFF TGTGCCAGCAGCTTCCAGGACTATTACAATGAGCAGTTCTTC
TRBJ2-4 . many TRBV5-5 CASSSPGHNIQYF TGTGCCAGCAGCTCCCCAGGTCACAACATTCAGTACTTC
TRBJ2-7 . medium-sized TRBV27 CASSWETGGEQYF TGTGCCAGCAGTTGGGAGACAGGCGGGGAGCAGTACTTC